These 9 T cell receptor beta chains were all obtained from the same sample, sequenced in a study of cytomegalovirus exposure and HLA in healthy donors (TCRdb year 2017). Libraries were built with the immunoSEQ multiplex PCR assay. For the multiplex PCR, a mixture combining 60 forward primers for TCR Vbeta segments and 13 reverse primers for TCR Jbeta segments was used. In TCRdb, the immuneACCESS table is reduced to in-frame sequences with V and J assigned. These tables do not hold every clone; where another copy was compared, an unresolved V gene accounts for under half, and the others remain unexplained. This sample is represented by about 63,000 clones; roughly two thirds of them were singletons. The top ten clonotypes cover 5.4% of the sample. The specimen sequenced was PBMCs. All receptors derive from a man aged 45-60 years in good health and CMV-seronegative.

This clone was detected only a few times. CDR3: CASSNRQEGAYEQYF. CDR3 bases: TGCGCCAGCAGCAATCGCCAGGAAGGGGCCTACGAGCAGTACTTC. This rearrangement joins TRBV5-1 to TRBJ2-7; D may be TRBD1 (5 bases). V lost 4 bases and J 2 bases, leaving 16 bases between the germline ends. Per the germline V gene, CDR1 is SGHRS and CDR2 is YFSETQ. The CDR3 totals 15 residues.

The CDR3 nucleotides read TGTGCCAGCAGTTTAGCGGGGCCCTGGGGGGAGCAGTACTTC. Its protein is CASSLAGPWGEQYF. This sequence joins TRBV28 and TRBJ2-7, with a tentative D call TRBD2 (6 bases). The CDR3 is 14 residues long. V dropped 2 bases and J dropped 7 bases, with 15 bases sitting between them. The germline CDR1 and CDR2 sequences are MDHEN and SYDVKM.

This clone was found once. The chain employs TRBV6-5 and TRBJ2-7, with D unclear. Trimming cost V 0 bases and J 3 bases, with 12 bases left between them. The CDR3 consists of 15 residues. The germline CDR1 and CDR2 sequences are MNHEY and SVGAGI. The CDR3 region is CASSYSIPVSYEQYF. In DNA, the CDR3 is TGTGCCAGCAGTTACTCGATCCCCGTTAGCTACGAGCAGTACTTC.

This chain links TRBV5-1 with TRBJ2-7; 9 bases align to TRBD1. This CDR3 region has 15 residues. The trim removed 2 bases at V and 9 bases at J, leaving 12 bases unmatched. Germline lookup yields CDR1 SGHRS and CDR2 YFSETQ. This CDR3 reads CASSFGTGRFCGQYF. In nucleotides, the CDR3 is TGCGCCAGCAGCTTCGGGACAGGGCGGTTTTGCGGGCAGTACTTC.

The V call is TRBV28, the J call TRBJ2-3; 12 bases agree with TRBD1. The CDR3 totals 15 residues. From germline, CDR1 is MDHEN and CDR2 SYDVKM. V lost 6 bases and J lost 3; bases outside the gene matches: 4. The CDR3 DNA sequence: TGTGCCAGCAGGGGGACAGGGGGCACGACAGATACGCAGTATTTT. The encoded protein is CASRGTGGTTDTQYF. Combining the CDR3 with reference TRBV28 and TRBJ2-3 gives the whole variable domain DVKVTQSSRYLVKRTGEKVFLECVQDMDHENMFWYRQDPGLGLRLIYFSYDVKMKEKGDIPEGYSVSREKKERFSLILESASTNQTSMYLCASRGTGGTTDTQYFGPGTRLTVL.

The chain uses TRBV5-6 and TRBJ1-1; 7 nucleotides agree with TRBD1. The length of the CDR3 is 16 residues. Germline V gene lookup returns CDR1 SGHDT and CDR2 YYEEEE. Trimming removed 0 bases from V and 4 bases from J; junction bases left unmatched: 9. The CDR3 reads CASSLGSPGGITEAFF. Written as DNA, the CDR3 is TGTGCCAGCAGCTTGGGGTCCCCAGGGGGTATCACTGAAGCTTTCTTT.

This rearrangement joins TRBV6-5 to TRBJ1-2, with unresolved D. The CDR3 contains 14 residues. The V end was cut by 2 bases, the J end by 6 bases, with 13 bases between. Germline loops: CDR1 MNHEY, CDR2 SVGAGI. CDR3 sequence (DNA): TGTGCCAGCAGTTACCCGGGGAACCCAAATGGCTACACCTTC. Translating gives CASSYPGNPNGYTF.

The rearrangement joins TRBV5-5 to TRBJ1-1, with D maybe TRBD1 (6 bases). This CDR3 contains 13 residues. Trimming pared 4 bases from V and 4 bases from J, leaving 11 bases between. Germline V gene data show CDR1 as SGHKS and CDR2 as YYEKEE (reference sequence). CDR3 protein: CASSRRGGTEAFF. For the CDR3, the DNA is TGTGCCAGCAGCAGGAGAGGGGGCACTGAAGCTTTCTTT.

The V gene is TRBV14, the J gene TRBJ1-5; 9 bases line up with TRBD1. The CDR3 is 13 residues long. J gave up 9 bases and V 4 bases, and 4 bases lay outside the gene matches. Germline V CDR1 and CDR2: SGHDN, FVKESK. CDR3: CASSPGQGRPQHF. In nucleotides, the CDR3 is TGTGCCAGCAGCCCGGGACAGGGTCGGCCCCAGCATTTT. The entire variable domain, with the rest obtained from reference TRBV14 and TRBJ1-5, is as follows: EAGVTQFPSHSVIEKGQTVTLRCDPISGHDNLYWYRRVMGKEIKFLLHFVKESKQDESGMPNNRFLAERTGGTYSTLKVQPAELEDSGVYFCASSPGQGRPQHFGDGTRLSIL.